The entry that follows covers one TCR beta chain sequence. The record originates from a study of T-cell memory formation after mild COVID-19. TCRdb re-analysed the 5' RACE reads in MiXCR, keeping a single row per CDR3 protein. Found here are 350,000 to 450,000 distinct CDR3 sequences, roughly 26% of them singletons; the top ten hold roughly 8.7%. Trimming removed 0 bases at V and 7 bases at J, with 4 bases between. The length of the CDR3 is 11 residues. Germline V gene sequence: CDR1 GTSNPN, CDR2 SVGIG (reference sequence). This receptor was obtained from an adult woman who had mild COVID-19 (a few samples of this study predate the infection). Cell type and time point are not known. This chain connects TRBV30 to TRBJ2-1; D not certain. Sample: PBMCs or a T cell subset sorted from them (not recorded which). CDR3 in amino acids: CAWSVRNEQFF. CDR3 sequence (DNA): TGTGCCTGGAGTGTACGGAATGAGCAGTTCTTC.